These 31 T cell receptor beta chains came from one sample sequenced in a study of blood T cells in healthy people across ages. Primers used in a second PCR of about 6 to 11 cycles were a sample-barcoded 5' primer and a J-beta primer mix. MiXCR, run by TCRdb on the 5' RACE reads, gives a single entry per CDR3 protein. The repertoire holds approximately 800,000 distinct CDR3 sequences, 46% seen once, with about a sixth in the top ten. The sequenced sample was blood. All receptors come from an elderly man in good health.

The table lists this clonotype with a few counts. The chain couples TRBV30 to TRBJ2-7; 8 nucleotides agree with TRBD1. The CDR3 contains 13 residues. V was clipped by 4 bases and J by 1 base; unmatched bases: 3. CDR1 and CDR2 (germline): GTSNPN, SVGIG (reference sequence). The CDR3 nucleotides are TGTGCCTGGACGGGACAGGAGTCCTACGAGCAGTACTTC. This codes for CAWTGQESYEQYF.

This clonotype was counted between two and nine times. The J gene is TRBJ2-1, the V gene TRBV5-1; D uncertain. The V and J ends lost 2 bases and 7 bases respectively, with 7 bases between them. The CDR3 is 12 amino acids. The germline V gene has CDR1 SGHRS and CDR2 YFSETQ. CDR3 sequence (DNA): TGCGCCAGCAGCTTCGAGAGGAATGAGCAGTTCTTC. This sequence encodes CASSFERNEQFF.

The V and J genes are TRBV30 and TRBJ2-7; 9 bases align to TRBD1. The CDR3 covers 14 residues. V shed 2 bases, J shed 2 bases, and the junction held 4 bases outside the gene matches. The germline gives CDR1 GTSNPN, CDR2 SVGIG (reference sequence). CDR3 in amino acids: CAWSKGQGPYEQYF. CDR3 DNA: TGTGCCTGGAGTAAGGGACAGGGCCCCTACGAGCAGTACTTC.

This clonotype was recorded once. The chain joins TRBV7-2 to TRBJ1-2; possible D gene TRBD1, 6 bases. The CDR3 loop spans 13 amino acids. CDR1 is SGHTA and CDR2 is FQGNSA in the germline V gene. V was pared by 2 bases and J by 2 bases, with 6 bases between. The CDR3 bases are TGTGCCAGCAGCTTAAGGGGGAACTATGGCTACACCTTC. It translates to CASSLRGNYGYTF.

The chain combines TRBV20-1 with TRBJ2-7; TRBD1 agrees at 7 bases. V dropped 5 bases and J dropped 7; count of bases not matched to a gene: 8. The CDR3 runs 12 residues. Germline V lookup: CDR1 DFQATT, CDR2 SNEGSKA (reference sequence). The CDR3 region has the DNA TGCAGTGCTGGGACAGCGTACAATGAGCAGTACTTC. Translating it yields CSAGTAYNEQYF.

This clonotype was seen more than once but under ten times. The chain joins TRBV5-5 to TRBJ2-1, with TRBD2 matching over 14 bases. The CDR3 consists of 17 residues. Germline V gene lookup returns CDR1 SGHKS and CDR2 YYEKEE (reference sequence). V lost 4 bases, J lost 8 bases, and 11 bases stayed unmatched. CDR3 coding DNA: TGTGCCAGCAGCGTAGGGACCGGGACTAGCGGGAGAGATGAGCAGTTCTTC. Encoded protein: CASSVGTGTSGRDEQFF. The variable domain in full, completed from reference TRBV5-5 and TRBJ2-1, reads DAGVTQSPTHLIKTRGQQVTLRCSPISGHKSVSWYQQVLGQGPQFIFQYYEKEERGRGNFPDRFSARQFPNYSSELNVNALLLGDSALYLCASSVGTGTSGRDEQFFGPGTRLTVL.

The chain links TRBV20-1 to TRBJ2-2; a possible D gene is TRBD1 (5 bases). V gave up 6 bases and J gave up 3 bases, with 11 bases separating them. Germline V gene lookup returns CDR1 DFQATT and CDR2 SNEGSKA (reference sequence). CDR3 length: 13 amino acids. The CDR3 region is CSATTAHTGELFF. The DNA for the CDR3 is TGCAGTGCAACGACAGCGCACACCGGGGAGCTGTTTTTT.

This clonotype came up many times. At one end the junction does not follow the germline gene, possibly because of a read error. The V call is TRBV12-3 or TRBV12-4, the J call TRBJ2-3, with D tentatively TRBD2 (7 bases). This CDR3 has 14 residues. The CDR3 DNA reads as TGTGCCAGCAGTTTGAGGGGGGGAGCAGATATGCAGTATTTT. Encoded protein: CASSLRGGADMQYF.

Regarding this clonotype: Germline is not matched at one junction end, which may reflect a read error. The rearrangement uses TRBV7-3 and TRBJ2-1; D is perhaps TRBD2 (5 bases). The CDR3 runs to 15 residues. Germline loops: CDR1 SGHTA, CDR2 FQGTGA. CDR3 amino acids: CASSPLALGVGEQVF. The CDR3 DNA follows: TGTGCCAGCAGCCCCCTAGCTCTCGGCGTGGGTGAGCAGGTCTTC.

The V call is TRBV7-2, the J call TRBJ2-1, with 7 bases matching TRBD1. TRBJ2-7 explains the end of the DNA better; the J call may be wrong. This CDR3 contains 15 residues. Germline V gene sequence: CDR1 SGHTA, CDR2 FQGNSA. CDR3 sequence reads: CASSIPGQHYNEQYF. The CDR3 DNA is TGTGCCAGCAGCATACCGGGACAGCACTACAATGAGCAGTACTTC.

This rearrangement joins TRBV9 to TRBJ2-4; weak D call: TRBD2 (5 bases). The closer fit of TRBJ2-7 to the DNA end suggests the J call may be wrong. The CDR3 extends over 14 amino acids. Germline CDR1 is SGDLS and CDR2 is YYNGEE. The CDR3 protein is CASSVAGNIYEQYF. The CDR3 nucleotides are TGTGCCAGCAGCGTAGCCGGGAACATCTACGAGCAGTACTTC.

This clonotype was counted only a few times. This chain uses TRBV20-1 with TRBJ1-1; D gene ambiguous. V gave up 4 bases and J gave up 1 base, with 13 bases separating them. This CDR3 is built from 14 residues. From germline, CDR1 is DFQATT and CDR2 SNEGSKA (reference sequence). The CDR3 region is CSATVLGGNTEAFF. DNA of the CDR3: TGCAGTGCTACTGTACTCGGCGGGAACACTGAAGCTTTCTTT.

The chain has TRBV10-2 and TRBJ1-1; D possibly corresponds to TRBD1 (6 bases). The V gene's germline CDR1 is WSHSY and CDR2 SAAADI. Trimming pared 3 bases from V and 4 bases from J, leaving 15 bases between. The CDR3 covers 15 residues. In nucleotides, the CDR3 is TGCGCCAGCAGTGATTGGAGGGGGGACGGCACTGAAGCTTTCTTT. Residues: CASSDWRGDGTEAFF.

The genes are TRBV4-2 and TRBJ1-2, with 7 nucleotides matching TRBD1. This CDR3 spans 14 amino acids. V lost 7 bases, J lost 7 bases, and 12 bases stayed unmatched. The germline CDR1 and CDR2 sequences are LGHNA and YNFKEQ. The CDR3 loop is CASTRGGTDLGYTF. Here the CDR3 DNA reads TGTGCCAGCACCAGAGGGGGGACAGACCTTGGCTACACCTTC.

The chain recombines TRBV5-1 with TRBJ1-5; the match to TRBD1 covers 9 bases. CDR1 and CDR2 (germline): SGHRS, YFSETQ. V was pared by 4 bases and J by 1 base, with 15 bases of the junction left unmatched. CDR3 length: 19 amino acids. CDR3 nucleotide sequence: TGCGCCAGCAGCCAAACCAGTCGGACCGGGACAGGGAGCAATCAGCCCCAGCATTTT. It translates to CASSQTSRTGTGSNQPQHF.

The genes are TRBV15 and TRBJ1-1; D might be TRBD1 (5 bases). CDR1 is LNHNV, CDR2 YYDKDF, per germline (reference sequence). The CDR3 contains 16 residues. V gave up 0 bases and J gave up 0 bases, with 11 bases separating them. CDR3 nucleotides: TGTGCCACCAGCAGAGACCGGGGGACCGTGAACACTGAAGCTTTCTTT. Its protein is CATSRDRGTVNTEAFF. Looking up the rest from reference TRBV15 and TRBJ1-1 gives the full variable domain: DAMVIQNPRYQVTQFGKPVTLSCSQTLNHNVMYWYQQKSSQAPKLLFHYYDKDFNNEADTPDNFQSRRPNTSFCFLDIRSPGLGDTAMYLCATSRDRGTVNTEAFFGQGTRLTVV.

This chain uses TRBV28 with TRBJ2-3; a weak D match, TRBD1 (5 bases). Trimming took 3 bases from V and 0 from J, leaving 10 bases between them. From germline, CDR1 is MDHEN and CDR2 SYDVKM. The CDR3 length is 15 residues. CDR3 in DNA: TGTGCCAGCAGTTTGCTTGGGGCTAGCACAGATACGCAGTATTTT. This sequence encodes CASSLLGASTDTQYF.

This clonotype was detected only a few times. The gene calls are TRBV12-3 or TRBV12-4 and TRBJ2-1, with D possibly matching TRBD2 (6 bases). The CDR3 extends over 16 amino acids. V lost 3 bases, J lost 7 bases, and 19 bases lay in between. The CDR3 DNA reads as TGTGCCAGCAGTTTGGCCCGACTAGGCTTAATAAATGAGCAGTTCTTC. As protein: CASSLARLGLINEQFF.

Remarks on this clonotype: A read error may be the cause here, since a much bigger clone is one base away. CDR3 in amino acids: CSARDRRTTGSSYEQYF. CDR3 nucleotide sequence: TGCAGTGCTAGAGACAGAAGAACGACAGGGAGCTCCTACGAGCAGTACTTC. V is TRBV20-1 and J is TRBJ2-7; 7 positions agree with TRBD1. Germline trimming cut 0 bases from V and 0 bases from J; bases unmatched to any gene: 11. This CDR3 spans 17 amino acids. Germline V gene data show CDR1 as DFQATT and CDR2 as SNEGSKA (reference sequence).

This clonotype has at least ten counts. This chain uses TRBV7-2 with TRBJ2-5; TRBD1 agrees at 7 bases. Germline CDR1 reads SGHTA; CDR2 reads FQGNSA. The length of the CDR3 is 14 residues. Trimming took 2 bases from V and 2 from J; bases not matched to a gene: 2. For the CDR3, the DNA is TGTGCCAGCAGCTTAAGCAGGGGGCAAGAGACCCAGTACTTC. This translates into CASSLSRGQETQYF. The variable domain in full, completed from reference TRBV7-2 and TRBJ2-5, reads GAGVSQSPSNKVTEKGKDVELRCDPISGHTALYWYRQSLGQGLEFLIYFQGNSAPDKSGLPSDRFSAERTGGSVSTLTIQRTQQEDSAVYLCASSLSRGQETQYFGPGTRLLVL.

The rearrangement uses TRBV9 and TRBJ2-2; 9 bases match TRBD1. CDR3 size: 18 residues. Germline V lookup: CDR1 SGDLS, CDR2 YYNGEE. The junction had 8 bases not matched to a gene; V was cut back by 2 bases and J by 0 bases. CDR3 DNA sequence: TGTGCCAGCAGCGTCCTCAGGGACAGGGTGTCGAACACCGGGGAGCTGTTTTTT. Its protein product is CASSVLRDRVSNTGELFF.

V and J are TRBV30 and TRBJ2-7; D ambiguous. Between the trimmed V and J ends, which lost 4 bases and 3 bases, there was a span of 10 bases. CDR1 GTSNPN and CDR2 SVGIG come from the germline V gene (reference sequence). The CDR3 covers 12 residues. DNA of the CDR3: TGTGCCTGGACTTACAGCAACTACGAGCAGTACTTC. Residues: CAWTYSNYEQYF.

The chain recombines TRBV20-1 with TRBJ2-7; 7 bases agree with TRBD2. CDR1 and CDR2 from the germline V gene are DFQATT and SNEGSKA (reference sequence). The CDR3 loop spans 14 amino acids. Unmatched junction bases numbered 14, after V lost 6 bases and J lost 6 bases. CDR3 nucleotides: TGCAGTGCCCCCTCTAGCGGAACGACCGTCGAGCAGTACTTC. Its translation is CSAPSSGTTVEQYF.

The chain has TRBV12-3 or TRBV12-4 and TRBJ2-1; D gene ambiguous. V was pared by 10 bases and J by 8 bases, with 12 bases between. The CDR3 contains 11 residues. The CDR3 spells CATKWLDEQFF. The DNA for the CDR3 is TGTGCCACCAAATGGCTGGATGAGCAGTTCTTC.

The chain uses TRBV20-1 and TRBJ2-1, with unresolved D. This CDR3 is 12 amino acids long. Trimming took off 7 bases at V and 1 base at J, with 8 bases between the two ends. Germline assignment: CDR1 DFQATT and CDR2 SNEGSKA (reference sequence). CDR3 sequence reads: CSVCSSYNEQFF. The CDR3 DNA follows: TGCAGTGTGTGTAGTTCCTACAATGAGCAGTTCTTC.

The chain uses TRBV20-1 and TRBJ2-1, with TRBD2 matching over 7 bases. CDR3 size: 15 residues. Germline lookup yields CDR1 DFQATT and CDR2 SNEGSKA (reference sequence). V dropped 1 base and J dropped 3; count of bases not matched to a gene: 6. The CDR3 reads CSARGRGTNYNEQFF. CDR3 DNA sequence: TGCAGTGCTAGAGGAAGAGGGACTAACTACAATGAGCAGTTCTTC.

This clonotype was seen a handful of times. V is TRBV2 and J is TRBJ2-5, with 10 positions matching TRBD1. In germline, CDR1 is SNHLY, CDR2 FYNNEI. Germline trimming cut 10 bases from V and 4 bases from J; bases unmatched to any gene: 6. The length of the CDR3 is 13 residues. The CDR3 loop is CATRQGAGETQYF. CDR3 nucleotide sequence: TGTGCCACCAGACAGGGGGCAGGAGAGACCCAGTACTTC.

This clonotype was found many times. The chain employs TRBV5-6 and TRBJ1-4; D might be TRBD1 (6 bases). V gave up 1 base and J gave up 8 bases, with 15 bases separating them. The length of the CDR3 is 15 residues. CDR1 and CDR2 (germline): SGHDT, YYEEEE. CDR3 bases: TGTGCCAGCAGCTTGTCCGGGACACGGGGCGAAAAACTGTTTTTT. It encodes CASSLSGTRGEKLFF.

This clonotype was observed a handful of times. The chain carries TRBV6-5 and TRBJ2-7; D remains ambiguous. V shed 4 bases and J shed 1 base, with 14 bases lying between them. This CDR3 has 15 residues. Germline V gene sequence: CDR1 MNHEY, CDR2 SVGAGI. The CDR3 region is CASSLQFPLSYEQYF. The CDR3 DNA follows: TGTGCCAGCAGTTTACAGTTCCCCCTTTCCTACGAGCAGTACTTC.

V gene TRBV20-1 combines with J gene TRBJ2-3; 9 nucleotides match TRBD2. The CDR3 covers 15 residues. The germline V gene has CDR1 DFQATT and CDR2 SNEGSKA (reference sequence). V was pared by 5 bases and J by 4 bases, with 10 bases of the junction left unmatched. The CDR3 reads CSAYGSGRGADTQYF. The CDR3 coding sequence is TGCAGTGCTTATGGTAGCGGGAGAGGTGCAGATACGCAGTATTTT.

The chain joins TRBV9 to TRBJ1-5; unclear D gene. V lost 0 bases to trimming and J lost 6 bases, with 7 bases between them. CDR3 length: 13 amino acids. Looked up from germline, CDR1 is SGDLS and CDR2 is YYNGEE. CDR3 sequence: CASSVGAGQPQHF. CDR3 DNA sequence: TGTGCCAGCAGCGTAGGAGCCGGTCAGCCCCAGCATTTT.